Shown below are 14 T cell receptor beta chains from a single sample sequenced in a study of blood T cell repertoires in COVID-19 (dated by TCRdb to 2019 to 2021). Libraries came from the immunoSEQ multiplex PCR assay. TCRdb re-hosts the immuneACCESS table, in-frame sequences only. Its copies lack some clones; in the studies checked, an unresolved V gene accounts for under half of them, and the cause for the rest is not known. This sample gives about 410,000 clones in total; around 89% of them show up just once. The top ten clones comprise 1.5% to 1.8% of the sample. The specimen was peripheral blood. The source of these receptors is a woman in her thirties or forties with COVID-19, enrolled during active disease.

The chain has TRBV18 and TRBJ1-2; TRBD1 aligns across 7 bases. After removal of 8 bases from V and 6 bases from J, the junction contained 9 bases not matched to a gene. Germline V lookup: CDR1 KGHSH, CDR2 LQKENI. This CDR3 is 13 amino acids long. The CDR3, as DNA: TGTGCCAGCACCGGTCCTACAGGGGATGGCTACACCTTC. Encoded protein: CASTGPTGDGYTF.

V and J are TRBV23-1 and TRBJ2-7, with 10 bases identical to TRBD1. TRBV23-1 has ORF status, its function being uncertain. V was pared by 5 bases and J by 3 bases, with 10 bases of the junction left unmatched. This CDR3 has 16 amino acids. For the CDR3, the DNA is TGCGCCAGCAGTTCCTGCTTGGACAGGGGGGGCTACGAGCAGTACTTC. Its protein product is CASSSCLDRGGYEQYF.

The V gene is TRBV4-1, the J gene TRBJ1-1, with D unresolved. The CDR3 covers 13 residues. The V and J ends lost 6 bases and 8 bases respectively, with 16 bases between them. Germline values: CDR1 MGHRA, CDR2 YSYEKL. The CDR3 sequence is CASSPRKDREAFF. CDR3 in DNA: TGCGCCAGCAGTCCAAGAAAAGATCGGGAAGCTTTCTTT.

This clone was observed once. The chain uses TRBV28 and TRBJ1-1; 8 nucleotides agree with TRBD1. Germline-derived CDR1 and CDR2 are MDHEN and SYDVKM. CDR3 length: 15 amino acids. The V and J ends lost 4 bases and 4 bases, in that order; junction bases with no gene match: 8. The CDR3 bases are TGTGCCAGCAGTTCGTGGACAGGGTTGGGCACTGAAGCTTTCTTT. Translated, it gives CASSSWTGLGTEAFF.

The chain employs TRBV29-1 and TRBJ2-3; tentative D call: TRBD2 (5 bases). Germline V lookup: CDR1 SQVTM, CDR2 ANQGSEA. Between the trimmed V and J ends, which lost 3 bases and 10 bases, there was a span of 17 bases. This CDR3 region has 13 residues. CDR3 residues: CSVEIWTGKAQYF. In DNA form, the CDR3 reads TGCAGCGTTGAGATTTGGACTGGTAAAGCGCAGTATTTT.

This sequence joins TRBV27 and TRBJ2-7, with TRBD1 matching 8 bases. Germline trimming cut 6 bases from V and 3 bases from J; bases unmatched to any gene: 7. The germline gives CDR1 MNHEY, CDR2 SMNVEV (reference sequence). This CDR3 is 14 amino acids long. CDR3 sequence reads: CASRRKGQVYEQYF. Written as DNA, the CDR3 is TGTGCCAGCAGGCGAAAGGGACAGGTCTACGAGCAGTACTTC.

Many counts were recorded for this clone. The CDR3 protein is CASSFRGTGGREQYF. The CDR3 DNA is TGTGCCAGCAGTTTCCGGGGGACAGGGGGCAGGGAGCAGTACTTC. The chain employs TRBV27 and TRBJ2-7; 12 nucleotides agree with TRBD1. The CDR3 extends over 15 amino acids. The J segment lost 7 bases and the V segment lost 3 bases, leaving 7 bases of the junction unmatched. Germline V gene lookup returns CDR1 MNHEY and CDR2 SMNVEV (reference sequence).

The J gene is TRBJ2-1, the V gene TRBV6-2 or TRBV6-3, with D maybe TRBD1 (6 bases). V was clipped by 4 bases and J by 10 bases, with 20 bases between them. Germline CDR1 is MNHEY and CDR2 is SVGEGT. This CDR3 is built from 15 residues. In nucleotides, the CDR3 is TGTGCCAGCAGTTGGGAGTGGGGGCGTGGTCCGGAGCAGTTCTTC. It yields the protein CASSWEWGRGPEQFF.

The genes are TRBV28 and TRBJ1-2, with TRBD1 identical over 8 bases. This CDR3 region has 18 residues. V trimming: 3 bases; J trimming: 2 bases; junction bases outside the gene matches: 14. Germline V gives CDR1 MDHEN, CDR2 SYDVKM. The CDR3: CASSLARTGLKTNYGYTF. The CDR3 DNA sequence: TGTGCCAGCAGTTTGGCTCGGACAGGGCTAAAAACCAACTATGGCTACACCTTC.

This rearrangement joins TRBV4-3 to TRBJ2-3, with D tentatively TRBD2 (6 bases). Germline CDR1 is LGHNA and CDR2 is YSLEER. CDR3 length equals 16 residues. V was trimmed by 0 bases and J by 0 bases, leaving 10 bases between them. The chain's CDR3 is CASSQEGRGSTDTQYF. The CDR3 DNA sequence: TGCGCCAGCAGCCAAGAGGGTCGGGGGAGCACAGATACGCAGTATTTT.

The chain links TRBV5-4 to TRBJ1-1; TRBD1 matches at 7 bases. CDR3 size: 14 residues. The germline V gene encodes CDR1 SGHNT and CDR2 YYREEE (reference sequence). V lost 5 bases, J lost 1 base, and 5 bases stayed unmatched. DNA for the CDR3: TGTGCCAGCAGGCGCCAGGGGGGGAACACTGAAGCTTTCTTT. Its translation is CASRRQGGNTEAFF.

The chain employs TRBV28 and TRBJ1-2; maybe TRBD1 (6 bases). CDR1 is MDHEN and CDR2 is SYDVKM in the germline V gene. The CDR3 covers 16 residues. V was pared by 5 bases and J by 8 bases, with 24 bases between. Written as DNA, the CDR3 is TGTGCCAGCAGTATACTCGCGCGGCGGGGGGCTTGGGGCTACACCTTC. Encoded protein: CASSILARRGAWGYTF.

This clone was seen only once. This chain connects TRBV30 to TRBJ1-2, with D perhaps TRBD1 (5 bases). V was cut by 4 bases and J by 6 bases, with 18 bases left in between. CDR3 length equals 14 residues. Germline V gene lookup returns CDR1 GTSNPN and CDR2 SVGIG (reference sequence). CDR3 loop: CAWTNSGLPHGYTF. As DNA, the CDR3 is TGTGCCTGGACTAATTCAGGGCTGCCCCATGGCTACACCTTC.

J is TRBJ1-5 and V is TRBV7-6; no clear D. Germline CDR1 SGHVS, CDR2 FNYEAQ. This CDR3 has 13 amino acids. V gave up 6 bases and J gave up 6 bases, with 12 bases separating them. This CDR3 is CASRAGVGQPQHF. CDR3 nucleotide sequence: TGTGCCAGCAGGGCGGGAGTGGGTCAGCCCCAGCATTTT.